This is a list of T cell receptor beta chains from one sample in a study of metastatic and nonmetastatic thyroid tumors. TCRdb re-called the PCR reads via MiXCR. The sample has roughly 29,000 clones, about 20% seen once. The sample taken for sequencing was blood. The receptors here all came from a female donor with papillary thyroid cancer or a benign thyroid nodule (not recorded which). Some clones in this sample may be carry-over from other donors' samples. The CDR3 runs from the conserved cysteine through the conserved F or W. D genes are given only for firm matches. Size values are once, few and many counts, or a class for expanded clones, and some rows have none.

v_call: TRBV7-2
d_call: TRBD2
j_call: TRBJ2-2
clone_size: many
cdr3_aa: CASSLTSGNTGELFF
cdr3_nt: TGTGCCAGCAGCTTGACTAGCGGGAACACCGGGGAGCTGTTTTTT

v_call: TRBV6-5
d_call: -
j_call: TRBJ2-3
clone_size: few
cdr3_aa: CASSPGRTIGTVTDTQYF
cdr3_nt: TGTGCCAGCAGCCCGGGGCGGACTATCGGGACTGTTACAGATACGCAGTATTTT

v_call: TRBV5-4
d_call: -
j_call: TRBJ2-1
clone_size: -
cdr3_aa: CASSSWPELVGSYNEQFF
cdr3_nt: TGTGCCAGCAGCTCCTGGCCCGAACTAGTGGGTTCCTACAATGAGCAGTTCTTC

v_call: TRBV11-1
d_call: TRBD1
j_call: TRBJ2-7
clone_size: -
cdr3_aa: CASSLAGQGPESLPYEQYF
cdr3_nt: TGTGCCAGCAGCTTAGCGGGACAGGGTCCCGAGAGTTTGCCCTACGAGCAGTACTTC

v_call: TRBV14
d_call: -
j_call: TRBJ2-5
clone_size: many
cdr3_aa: CASSPSHLTQYF
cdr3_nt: TGTGCCAGCAGCCCCTCCCACTTAACTCAGTACTTC

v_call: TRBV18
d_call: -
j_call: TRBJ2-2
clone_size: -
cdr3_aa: CASSPLGGTAANTGELFF
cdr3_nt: TGTGCCAGCTCACCGCTTGGGGGCACAGCGGCAAACACCGGGGAGCTGTTTTTT

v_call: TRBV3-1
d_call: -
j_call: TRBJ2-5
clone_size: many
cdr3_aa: CASSQQGTQYF
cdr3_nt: TGTGCCAGCAGCCAACAGGGCACCCAGTACTTC

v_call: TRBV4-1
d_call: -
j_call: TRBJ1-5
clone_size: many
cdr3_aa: CASSQKTDGQPQHF
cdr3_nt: TGCGCCAGCAGCCAAAAGACAGACGGGCAGCCCCAGCATTTT

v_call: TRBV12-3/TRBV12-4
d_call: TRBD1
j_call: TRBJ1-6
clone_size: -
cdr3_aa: CASKTGTGVGSPLHF
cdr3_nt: TGTGCCAGCAAAACCGGGACAGGGGTTGGTTCACCCCTCCACTTT

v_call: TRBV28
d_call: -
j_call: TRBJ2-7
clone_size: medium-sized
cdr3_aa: CASSSTFPGLEQYF
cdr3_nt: TGTGCCAGCAGTTCGACTTTCCCGGGCCTCGAGCAGTACTTC

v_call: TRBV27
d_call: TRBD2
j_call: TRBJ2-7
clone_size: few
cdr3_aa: CASSPLAGGSSYEQYF
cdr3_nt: TGTGCCAGCAGTCCGTTAGCGGGAGGGAGCTCCTACGAGCAGTACTTC

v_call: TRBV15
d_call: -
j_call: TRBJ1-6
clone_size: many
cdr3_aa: CATSISRKNAPLHF
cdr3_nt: TGTGCCACCAGCATCTCCCGGAAGAACGCCCCCCTCCACTTT

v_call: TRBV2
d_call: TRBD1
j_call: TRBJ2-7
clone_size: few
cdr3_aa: CASKDTGVGYEQYF
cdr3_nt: TGTGCCAGCAAAGACACAGGGGTCGGGTACGAGCAGTACTTC

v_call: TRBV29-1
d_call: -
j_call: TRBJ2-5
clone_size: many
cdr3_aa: CSVDVRKGETQYF
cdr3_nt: TGCAGCGTTGATGTCCGAAAGGGGGAGACCCAGTACTTC

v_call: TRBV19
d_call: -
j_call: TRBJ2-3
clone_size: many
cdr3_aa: CASHRATEPDTQYF
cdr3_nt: TGTGCCAGTCACAGGGCCACGGAGCCAGATACGCAGTATTTT

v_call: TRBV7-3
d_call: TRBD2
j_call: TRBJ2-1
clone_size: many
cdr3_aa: CASSLIPRAGAGNEQFF
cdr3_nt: TGTGCCAGCAGCTTAATCCCTAGAGCGGGGGCGGGTAATGAGCAGTTCTTC

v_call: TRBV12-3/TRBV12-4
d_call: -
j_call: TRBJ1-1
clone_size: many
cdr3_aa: CASSLARPAGEAFF
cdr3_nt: TGTGCCAGCAGTTTAGCGCGGCCAGCAGGTGAAGCTTTCTTT

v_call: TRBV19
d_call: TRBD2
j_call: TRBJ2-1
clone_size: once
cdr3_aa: CASSIGTSGRGNGQFF
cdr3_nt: TGTGCCAGTAGTATAGGGACTAGCGGGAGAGGTAATGGGCAGTTCTTC

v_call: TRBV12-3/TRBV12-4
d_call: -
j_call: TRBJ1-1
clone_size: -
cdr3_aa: CASSFAGSMNTEAFF
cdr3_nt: TGTGCCAGCAGTTTCGCGGGGTCCATGAACACTGAAGCTTTCTTT

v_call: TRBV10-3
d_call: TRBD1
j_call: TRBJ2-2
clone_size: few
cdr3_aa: CSISWGQGHTGELFF
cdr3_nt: TGTTCCATCAGTTGGGGACAGGGACACACCGGGGAGCTTTTTTTT

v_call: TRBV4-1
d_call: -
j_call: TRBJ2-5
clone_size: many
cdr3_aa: CASSQEVGKETQYF
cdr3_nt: TGCGCCAGCAGCCAAGAGGTCGGAAAAGAGACCCAGTACTTC

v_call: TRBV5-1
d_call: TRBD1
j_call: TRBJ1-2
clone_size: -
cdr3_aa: CASSPTGVGYTF
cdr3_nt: TGCGCCAGCAGCCCGACAGGGGTCGGCTACACCTTC

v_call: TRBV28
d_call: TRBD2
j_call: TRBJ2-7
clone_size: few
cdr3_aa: CASNKGLAGRDEQYF
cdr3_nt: TGTGCCAGCAACAAGGGACTAGCGGGACGGGACGAGCAGTACTTC

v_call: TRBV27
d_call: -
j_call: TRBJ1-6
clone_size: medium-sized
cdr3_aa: CATAWGGNSPLHF
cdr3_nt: TGTGCCACCGCCTGGGGCGGAAATTCACCCCTCCACTTT

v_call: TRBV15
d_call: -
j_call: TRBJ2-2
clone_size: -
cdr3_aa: CATSRGAYSGYTNTGELFF
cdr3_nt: TGTGCCACCAGCAGAGGAGCTTACAGCGGGTACACGAACACCGGGGAGCTGTTTTTT

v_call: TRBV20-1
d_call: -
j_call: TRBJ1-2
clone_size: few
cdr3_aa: CSATAVDYGYTF
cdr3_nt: TGCAGTGCTACGGCAGTAGACTATGGCTACACCTTC